The clone carrying this T cell receptor beta chain was seen once. Here immunoSEQ multiplex PCR was the method, and the copy in TCRdb shows in-frame clones only, minus some. The sample includes 55,000 to 65,000 clones, 90% seen only once; the top ten take around 7.7%. This sample stems from a study of blood T cell repertoires in COVID-19. Germline-derived CDR1 and CDR2 are MNHEY and SVGEGT. CDR3 size: 14 residues. J lost 7 bases, V lost 5 bases, and 8 bases had no gene match. The material sequenced was peripheral blood. The receptor's source is a human donor with active COVID-19. The donor label of this sample is uncertain. The gene calls are TRBV6-2 or TRBV6-3 and TRBJ1-1; 9 bases match TRBD1. The DNA for the CDR3 is TGTGCCAGCAGTCAACCCGGGACAGGGATTGAAGCTTTCTTT. Amino acids: CASSQPGTGIEAFF.